A selection of T cell receptor beta chains follows, all from one sample in a study of OX40 agonist ivuxolimab in advanced cancers. Here immunoSEQ multiplex PCR was the method, and the copy in TCRdb shows in-frame clones only, minus some. The profile covers more than 45,000 clones, with about 83% appearing a single time and over 4% taken by the ten largest. The sequencing used CD4+ or CD8+ T cells sorted from blood, collected in a trial of the OX40 agonist ivuxolimab. These receptors all stem from an adult with an advanced solid tumor such as melanoma, head and neck, liver or kidney cancer. CDR3s include the opening cysteine and the closing phenylalanine or tryptophan. A D gene is named only where the DNA matches it firmly.

J gene: TRBJ1-5
CDR3 length: 15
V gene: TRBV9
D gene: NA
CDR3 DNA: TGTGCCAGCAGCGTCGGTCCAGGGGCTAATCAGCCCCAGCATTTT
CDR3 protein: CASSVGPGANQPQHF

J gene: TRBJ2-5
CDR3 length: 14
V gene: TRBV7-3
D gene: NA
CDR3 DNA: TGTGCCAGCAGCTGGGGCGGGGGCACGGAGACCCAGTACTTC
CDR3 protein: CASSWGGGTETQYF

J gene: TRBJ1-5
CDR3 length: 13
V gene: TRBV30
D gene: NA
CDR3 DNA: TGTGCCTGGAGGGTAAATAGCAATCAGCCCCAGCATTTT
CDR3 protein: CAWRVNSNQPQHF

J gene: TRBJ2-7
CDR3 length: 13
V gene: TRBV27
D gene: NA
CDR3 DNA: TGTGCCAGCAGGCCGGACAGCTCCTACGAGCAGTACTTC
CDR3 protein: CASRPDSSYEQYF

J gene: TRBJ2-6
CDR3 length: 16
V gene: TRBV28
D gene: NA
CDR3 DNA: TGTGCCAGCAGGGACAGCCTTTTCTCTGGGGCCAACGTCCTGACTTTC
CDR3 protein: CASRDSLFSGANVLTF

J gene: TRBJ2-3
CDR3 length: 18
V gene: TRBV2
D gene: TRBD2
CDR3 DNA: TGTGCCAGCAGTGAAGCGGGCCTAGCGGGACCGAGCACAGATACGCAGTATTTT
CDR3 protein: CASSEAGLAGPSTDTQYF

J gene: TRBJ2-1
CDR3 length: 15
V gene: TRBV7-3
D gene: NA
CDR3 DNA: TGTGCCAGCAGCTTAGGACCGGCCCCCTACAATGAGCAGTTCTTC
CDR3 protein: CASSLGPAPYNEQFF

J gene: TRBJ2-6
CDR3 length: 16
V gene: TRBV15
D gene: NA
CDR3 DNA: TGTGCCACCAGCAGAGAAGCCGAGCCTGGGGCCAACGTCCTGACTTTC
CDR3 protein: CATSREAEPGANVLTF

J gene: TRBJ2-2
CDR3 length: 12
V gene: TRBV29-1
D gene: NA
CDR3 DNA: TGCAGCGTTGTTCTGTCCGCCGGGGAGCTGTTTTTT
CDR3 protein: CSVVLSAGELFF

J gene: TRBJ1-2
CDR3 length: 13
V gene: TRBV28
D gene: NA
CDR3 DNA: TGTGCCAGCAGTTTTACGAGCAACTATGGCTACACCTTC
CDR3 protein: CASSFTSNYGYTF